This T cell receptor (beta chain) is drawn from a study of neurological immune-mediated disorders. Synthesis of cDNA was performed by 5'RACE using 10-nucleotide random UMIs. TCRdb analysed the 5' RACE reads with MiXCR anew, one entry per CDR3 protein. Found here are about 38,000 distinct CDR3 sequences, over 8.5% of them singletons; the top ten hold roughly 4%. Regarding the study as a whole: HTLV-1-associated myelopathy had the most TCR clonal expansion, whereas multiple sclerosis had the least (lower than in healthy controls). Sharing of CDR3 amino acid sequences among expanded clones across subjects was absent, suggesting private repertoires in all groups.

CDR1 and CDR2 from the germline V gene are DFQATT and SNEGSKA (reference sequence). The CDR3 loop spans 12 amino acids. Time point reported: technical triplicate 1. The unsorted libraries originated from 2 million PBMCs that had been stored at -80 C. In its sample, this clonotype was seen once. Its antigen is still unknown. A much larger clone is a single base away; this may be a read error. J is TRBJ2-5 and V is TRBV20-1; D perhaps matches TRBD2 (7 bases). This TCR was sampled from a man aged 55 to 70 with HTLV-1-associated myelopathy (HAM/TSP). Sequencing was done on a sample of PBMCs. Here the CDR3 reads CRVGGHQETQYF. For the CDR3, the DNA is TGCAGGGTGGGGGGGCACCAAGAGACCCAGTACTTC.